This TCR beta chain stems from a study of monozygotic twins with inflammatory bowel disease. The study's findings and limits: People with IBD had fewer clonotypes in common with others than healthy twins did, especially with disease activity. Discrimination among different T cell subtypes was not achievable.

The CDR3 loop spans 15 amino acids. Germline V gene data show CDR1 as MNHEY and CDR2 as SMNVEV (reference sequence). In the case of this clonotype: Its antigen is undetermined.

With the 5' RACE reads reprocessed, TCRdb shows one record per CDR3 protein and no DNA. The sample shows about 150,000 distinct CDR3 sequences, and about 1.2% sits with its ten largest clones. The authors drew roughly 2.5 ml of blood from each donor. The sequence derives from a human donor with ulcerative colitis or Crohn's disease, or a healthy co-twin of an affected twin (not recorded which). The chain carries TRBV27 and TRBJ2-2; TCRdb's D gene call, TRBD2, goes unchecked for lack of DNA. The source material was blood. The CDR3: CASSQGSGAGGELFF.